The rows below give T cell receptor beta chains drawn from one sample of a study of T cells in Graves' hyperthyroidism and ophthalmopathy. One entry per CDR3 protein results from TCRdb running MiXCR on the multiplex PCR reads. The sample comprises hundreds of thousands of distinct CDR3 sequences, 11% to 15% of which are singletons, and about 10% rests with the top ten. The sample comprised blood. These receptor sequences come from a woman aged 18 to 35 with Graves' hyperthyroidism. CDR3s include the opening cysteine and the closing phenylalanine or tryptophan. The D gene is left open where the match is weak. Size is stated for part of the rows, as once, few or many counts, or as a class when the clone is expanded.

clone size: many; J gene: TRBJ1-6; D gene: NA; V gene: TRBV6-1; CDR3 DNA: TGTGCCAGCAGTGAAGGGAGCTCCTATAATTCACCCCTCCACTTT; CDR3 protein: CASSEGSSYNSPLHF
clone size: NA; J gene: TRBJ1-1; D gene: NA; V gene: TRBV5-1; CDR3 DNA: TGCGCCAGCAGCTTAAACGGGGGAGCCATGAACACTGAAGCTTTCTTT; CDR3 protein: CASSLNGGAMNTEAFF
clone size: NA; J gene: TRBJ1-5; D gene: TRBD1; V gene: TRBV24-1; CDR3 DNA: TGTGCCACCAGCGAGCCAGGGGGCGCGGGGCAGCCCCAGCATTTT; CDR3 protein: CATSEPGGAGQPQHF
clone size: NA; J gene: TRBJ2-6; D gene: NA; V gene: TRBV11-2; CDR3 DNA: TGTGCCAGCAGCTACTACAACGGTCCCTCTGGGGCCAACGTCCTGACTTTC; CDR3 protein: CASSYYNGPSGANVLTF
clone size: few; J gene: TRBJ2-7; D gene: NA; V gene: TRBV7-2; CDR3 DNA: TGTGCCAGCAGCTTAGGCGGGATGTCCTACGAGCAGTACTTC; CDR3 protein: CASSLGGMSYEQYF
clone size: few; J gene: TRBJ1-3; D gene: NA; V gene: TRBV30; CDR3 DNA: TGTGCCTGGAGCCGCCCCGGGGGCACTGGAAACACCATATATTTT; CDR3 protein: CAWSRPGGTGNTIYF
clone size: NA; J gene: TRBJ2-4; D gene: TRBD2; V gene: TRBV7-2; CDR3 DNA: TGTGCCAGCAGCTTAGACGGGAGGAAAAACATTCAGTACTTC; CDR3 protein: CASSLDGRKNIQYF
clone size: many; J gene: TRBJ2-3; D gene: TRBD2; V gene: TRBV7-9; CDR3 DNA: TGTGCCAGCTCACCATCGGGAGGGACAGATACGCAGTATTTT; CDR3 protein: CASSPSGGTDTQYF
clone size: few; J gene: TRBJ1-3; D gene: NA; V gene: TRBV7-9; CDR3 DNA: TGTGCCAGCAGCTTAGCGCTTGCGGGGGCTGGAAACACCATATATTTT; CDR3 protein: CASSLALAGAGNTIYF
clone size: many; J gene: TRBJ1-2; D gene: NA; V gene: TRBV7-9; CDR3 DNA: TGTGCCAGCAGCTTAGCGCTAACTAGGGATAAGGACGGGGACTATGGCTACACCTTC; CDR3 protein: CASSLALTRDKDGDYGYTF
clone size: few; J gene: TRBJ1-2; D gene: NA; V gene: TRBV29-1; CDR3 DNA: TGCAGCGTTACAGACAGGAGAGTTTGGTATGGCTACACCTTC; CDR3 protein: CSVTDRRVWYGYTF
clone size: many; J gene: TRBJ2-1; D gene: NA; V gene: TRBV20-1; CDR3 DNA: TGCAGTGCTATAGGAGAGATTTGGGGTGAGCAGTTCTTC; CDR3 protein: CSAIGEIWGEQFF
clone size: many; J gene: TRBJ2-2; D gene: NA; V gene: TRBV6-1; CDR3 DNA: TGTGCCAGCAGTGAAGCTGGGGACGGGGAGCTGTTTTTT; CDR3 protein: CASSEAGDGELFF
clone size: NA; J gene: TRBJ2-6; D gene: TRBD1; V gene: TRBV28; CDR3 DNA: TGTGCCAGCAGTCGGGACAGGGGGACCTATATCTCTGGGGCCAACGTCCTGACTTTC; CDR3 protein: CASSRDRGTYISGANVLTF
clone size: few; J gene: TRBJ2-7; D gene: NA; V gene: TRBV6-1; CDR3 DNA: TGTGCCGTAGCAGCGGACAGCCGGCCTTCCTACGAGCAGTACTTC; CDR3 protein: CAVAADSRPSYEQYF
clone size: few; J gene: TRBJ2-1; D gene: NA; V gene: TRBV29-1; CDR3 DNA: TGCAGCGTTGAAGCATGGGAGATCTACAATGAGCAGTTCTTC; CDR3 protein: CSVEAWEIYNEQFF
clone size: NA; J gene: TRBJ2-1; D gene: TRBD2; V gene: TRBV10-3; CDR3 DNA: TGTGCCACAACAGGGCTAGCGGGAGGGAACAATGAGCAGTTCTTC; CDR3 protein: CATTGLAGGNNEQFF
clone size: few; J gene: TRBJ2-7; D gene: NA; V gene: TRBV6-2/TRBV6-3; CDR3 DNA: TGTGCCAGCAGTTTTAAGGTGACCTACGAGCAGTACTTC; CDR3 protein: CASSFKVTYEQYF
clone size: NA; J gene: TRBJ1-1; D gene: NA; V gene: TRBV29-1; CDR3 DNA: TGCAGCGTTGTTAGCCAATTGAACACTGAAGCTTTCTTT; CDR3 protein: CSVVSQLNTEAFF
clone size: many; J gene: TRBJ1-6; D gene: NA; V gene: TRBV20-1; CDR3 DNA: TGCAGTGCTAGAGACGGGTGGGATTCACCCCTCCACTTT; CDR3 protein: CSARDGWDSPLHF
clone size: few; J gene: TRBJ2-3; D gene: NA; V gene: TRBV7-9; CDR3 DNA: TGTGCCAGCAGCTTCAGCTCATGGGCCGAGAGCACAGATACGCAGTATTTT; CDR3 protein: CASSFSSWAESTDTQYF
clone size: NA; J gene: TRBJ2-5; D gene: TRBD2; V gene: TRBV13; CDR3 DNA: TGTGCCAGCAGCCAACTAGCGCAGCAGGACCGAGAGACCCAGTACTTC; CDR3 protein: CASSQLAQQDRETQYF
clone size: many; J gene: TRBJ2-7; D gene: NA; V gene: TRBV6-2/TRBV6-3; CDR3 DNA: TGTGCCAGCAGTACAGGGAACTACGAGCAGTACTTC; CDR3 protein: CASSTGNYEQYF
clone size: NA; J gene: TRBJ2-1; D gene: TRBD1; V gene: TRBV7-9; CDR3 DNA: TGTGCCAGCAGCGACACCCGGGACAGTAAGAATGAGCAGTTCTTC; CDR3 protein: CASSDTRDSKNEQFF
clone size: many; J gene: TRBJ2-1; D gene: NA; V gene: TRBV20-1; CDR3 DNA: TGCAGTGCTAGAGTAGCGGACAATGAGCAGTTCTTC; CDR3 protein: CSARVADNEQFF
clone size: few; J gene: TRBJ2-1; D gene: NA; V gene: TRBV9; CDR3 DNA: TGTGCCAGCAGCTCCGTACCTGAGCCCAGGCAGTTCTTC; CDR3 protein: CASSSVPEPRQFF
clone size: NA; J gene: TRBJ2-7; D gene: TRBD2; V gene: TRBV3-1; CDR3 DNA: TGTGCCAGCAGCCAATTTAGCGGGAGTAGGCGCGAGCAGTACTTC; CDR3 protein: CASSQFSGSRREQYF
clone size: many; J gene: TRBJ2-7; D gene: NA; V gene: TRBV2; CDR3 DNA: TGTGCCAGCAGTCGGGGGTTATACGAGCAGTACTTC; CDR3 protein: CASSRGLYEQYF
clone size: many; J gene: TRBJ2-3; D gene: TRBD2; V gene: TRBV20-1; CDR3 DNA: TGCAGTGCTAGAGATATTAGCGGGACTGTTAGTCTTAAGGATACGCAGTATTTT; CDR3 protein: CSARDISGTVSLKDTQYF
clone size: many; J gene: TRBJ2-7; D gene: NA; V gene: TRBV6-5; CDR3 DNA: TGTGCCAGCAGTTACGCCGGGAGCTCCTACGAGCAGTACTTC; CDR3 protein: CASSYAGSSYEQYF
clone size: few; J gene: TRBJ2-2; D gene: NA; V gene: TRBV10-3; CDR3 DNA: TGTGCCATCAGTGGGGTACTTACCGGGGAGCTGTTTTTT; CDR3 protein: CAISGVLTGELFF
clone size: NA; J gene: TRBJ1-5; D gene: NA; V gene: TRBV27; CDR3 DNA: TGTGCCAGCAGTCTTTCGAGCGGTTATCAGCCCCAGCATTTT; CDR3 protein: CASSLSSGYQPQHF
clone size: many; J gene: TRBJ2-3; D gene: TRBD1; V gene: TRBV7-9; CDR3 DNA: TGTGCCAGCAGCTTAGGGGACAGGGGAAAAGATACGCAGTATTTT; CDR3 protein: CASSLGDRGKDTQYF
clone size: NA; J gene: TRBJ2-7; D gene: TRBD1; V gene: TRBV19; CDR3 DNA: TGTGCCAGTAGCCCCTCCGGGACAGGGGGCCGCCACGAGCAGTACTTC; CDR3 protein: CASSPSGTGGRHEQYF
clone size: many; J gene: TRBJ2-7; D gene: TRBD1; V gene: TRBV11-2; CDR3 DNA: TGTGCCAGCAGCTCAACAGGGGAGTCCTACGAGCAGTACTTC; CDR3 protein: CASSSTGESYEQYF
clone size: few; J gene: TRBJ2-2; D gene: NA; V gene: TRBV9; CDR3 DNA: TGTGCCAGCAGCGTAGGAGGGGGACCGAACACCGGGGAGCTGTTTTTT; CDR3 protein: CASSVGGGPNTGELFF
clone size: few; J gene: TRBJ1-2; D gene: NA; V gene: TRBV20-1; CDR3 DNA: TGCAGTGCTAGATACGCGGAATTTCGTTCTATCGCTCGTGGCTACACCTTC; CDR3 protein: CSARYAEFRSIARGYTF
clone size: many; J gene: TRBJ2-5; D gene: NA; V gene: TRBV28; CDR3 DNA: TGTGCCAGCAGCCGCTCCCCCCACCAAGAGACCCAGTACTTC; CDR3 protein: CASSRSPHQETQYF
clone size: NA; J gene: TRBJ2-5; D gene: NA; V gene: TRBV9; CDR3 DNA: TGTGCCAGCAGCGTAGGAGTCACAGACCAAGAGACCCAGTACTTC; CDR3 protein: CASSVGVTDQETQYF
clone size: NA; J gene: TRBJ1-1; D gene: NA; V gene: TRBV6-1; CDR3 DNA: TGTGCCAGCAGTGATGCGGGGCGGCCAAACACTGAAGCTTTCTTT; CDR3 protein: CASSDAGRPNTEAFF
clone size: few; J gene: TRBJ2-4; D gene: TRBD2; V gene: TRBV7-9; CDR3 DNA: TGTGCCAGCAGCTACCGGACTAGTAACATTCAGTACTTC; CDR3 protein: CASSYRTSNIQYF
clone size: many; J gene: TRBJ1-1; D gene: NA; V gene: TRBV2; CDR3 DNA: TGTGCCAGCAACCGCTGGGGGCTAGAAGCTTTCTTT; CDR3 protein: CASNRWGLEAFF
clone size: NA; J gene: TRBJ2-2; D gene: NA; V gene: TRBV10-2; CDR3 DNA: TGCGCCAGCAGTGAGACGGAGGTGTGGCGGGCGGATACCGGGGAGCTGTTTTTT; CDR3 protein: CASSETEVWRADTGELFF
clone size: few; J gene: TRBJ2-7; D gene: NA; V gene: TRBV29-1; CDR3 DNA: TGCAGCGTACTAGGGGCTTACGAGCAGTACTTC; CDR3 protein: CSVLGAYEQYF
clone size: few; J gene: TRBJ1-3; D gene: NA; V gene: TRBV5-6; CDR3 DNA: TGTGCCAGCAGCTTTTGGACAGTCGGTGGAAACACCATATATTTT; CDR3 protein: CASSFWTVGGNTIYF
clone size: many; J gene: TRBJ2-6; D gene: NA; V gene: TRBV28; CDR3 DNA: TGTGCCAGCAGCGTGACATGGGCGGGGACGGGGGCCAACGTCCTGACTTTC; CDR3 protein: CASSVTWAGTGANVLTF
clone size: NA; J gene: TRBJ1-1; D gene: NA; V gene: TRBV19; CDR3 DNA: TGTGCCAGTAGTGTAAGCGCCAGGACCTCCATGAACACTGAAGCTTTCTTT; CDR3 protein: CASSVSARTSMNTEAFF
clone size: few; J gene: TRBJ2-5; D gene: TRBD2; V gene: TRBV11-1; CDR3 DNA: TGTGCCAGCAGCTGGGAGGGCCTTCAGACCCAGTACTTC; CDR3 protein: CASSWEGLQTQYF
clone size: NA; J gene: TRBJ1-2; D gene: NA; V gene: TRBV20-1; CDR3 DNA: TGCAGTGCTTCTACCCCGGGAACACTCTACTATGGCTACACCTTC; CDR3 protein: CSASTPGTLYYGYTF
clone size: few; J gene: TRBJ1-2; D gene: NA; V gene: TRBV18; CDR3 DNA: TGTGCCAGCTCACCACCGTCAGGGGTCGGCTACACCTTC; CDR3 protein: CASSPPSGVGYTF
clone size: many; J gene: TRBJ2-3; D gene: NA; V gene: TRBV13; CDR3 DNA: TGTGCCACCCAGGTGCGGACCACAGATACGCAGTATTTT; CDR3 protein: CATQVRTTDTQYF
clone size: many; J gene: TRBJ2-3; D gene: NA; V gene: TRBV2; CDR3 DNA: TGTGCCAGCAGTGAAGTCGGGACACAAATGCTAGCGAAGTCGGATACGCAGTATTTT; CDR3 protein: CASSEVGTQMLAKSDTQYF
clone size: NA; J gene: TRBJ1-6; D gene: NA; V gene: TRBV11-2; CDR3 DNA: TGTGCCAGCCAGCGCGGGAGCCAGGGCGGTTCACCCCTCCACTTT; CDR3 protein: CASQRGSQGGSPLHF
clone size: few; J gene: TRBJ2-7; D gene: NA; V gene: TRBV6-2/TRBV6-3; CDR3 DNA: TGTGCCAGCAGTTACCCGATGGGCACCTTCTCCTACGAGCAGTACTTC; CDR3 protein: CASSYPMGTFSYEQYF
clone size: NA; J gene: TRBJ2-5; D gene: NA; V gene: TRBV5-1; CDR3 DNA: TGCGCCAGCAGCTTGAAGGGGGGGCGCCTCCTACAAGAGACCCAGTACTTC; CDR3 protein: CASSLKGGRLLQETQYF
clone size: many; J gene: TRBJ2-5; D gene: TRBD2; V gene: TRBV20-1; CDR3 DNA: TGCAGTGCTAGAGATGGTTTCGGACTAGCGGCCGTACAAGAGACCCAGTACTTC; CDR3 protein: CSARDGFGLAAVQETQYF
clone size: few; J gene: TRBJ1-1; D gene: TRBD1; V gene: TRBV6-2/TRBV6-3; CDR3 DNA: TGTGCCAGCAGTGGCTACAGCTCATACAGGGGGACCTCTATGAACACTGAAGCTTTCTTT; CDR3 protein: CASSGYSSYRGTSMNTEAFF
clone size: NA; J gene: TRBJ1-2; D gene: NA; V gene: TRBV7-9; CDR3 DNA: TGTGCCAGCAGCTTTAGCACCACTGATATCTATGGCTACACCTTC; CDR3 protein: CASSFSTTDIYGYTF